This T cell receptor beta chain was sequenced in a study of blood T cell repertoires in COVID-19. Study background: Sites across the United States, Italy and Spain contributed samples from acute and convalescent COVID-19. T cells, B-cell-depleted T cells, or PBMCs supplied cDNA or gDNA.

Original analysis: Amplifying reference gene primers gave estimates of nucleated cell counts. TCRdb's table, derived via immunoSEQ multiplex PCR, lists solely in-frame clones and lacks some. V and J calls and clone size are as listed in that table; D and trimming were resolved from the DNA. This sample has approximately 250,000 clones; approximately 86% occur once, and the top ten carry about an eighth. Germline CDR1 and CDR2: KGHDR and SFDVKD. V lost 2 bases and J lost 5, with 9 bases in between. This CDR3 is 14 amino acids long. The J gene is TRBJ1-5, the V gene TRBV24-1, with D possibly being TRBD1 (5 bases). Source material: peripheral blood. This sequence was found in a woman aged 70-85 years with COVID-19, enrolled during active disease. As DNA, the CDR3 is TGTGCCACCAGTGATTCTCGGGGGGATCAGCCCCAGCATTTT. As protein: CATSDSRGDQPQHF.